The T cell receptor beta chain under discussion was sequenced for a study of blood T cell repertoires in COVID-19. As for the study in general: Material from acute and convalescent COVID-19 was sourced from the United States, Italy and Spain. T cells, B-cell-depleted T cells, or PBMCs provided the cDNA or gDNA that served as material.

The CDR3 sequence is 15 residues long. Trimming at V came to 0 bases and at J to 3 bases, leaving 0 bases not matched to a gene. Germline loops: CDR1 SGHRS, CDR2 YFSETQ. Sequencing was performed with immunoSEQ multiplex PCR; in TCRdb, only in-frame clones are kept and a portion is missing. The sample holds 65,000 to 95,000 clones, more than 65% seen once. The sequence came from a woman between 45 and 60 years old with acute or convalescent COVID-19. Source material: peripheral blood. V gene TRBV5-1 combines with J gene TRBJ2-2; TRBD2 agrees at 9 bases. The CDR3 loop is CASSLVAGDTGELFF. The CDR3 region has the DNA TGCGCCAGCAGCTTGGTAGCGGGAGACACCGGGGAGCTGTTTTTT.